Following are 28 T cell receptor beta chains from one sample sequenced in a study of T cell responses to AZD1222 COVID-19 vaccine (dated by TCRdb to about 2021). The sample's time point label is to be understood as: baseline before first vaccination. Preparation of the library involved the immunoSEQ multiplex PCR assay. TCRdb's version of the immuneACCESS table is confined to in-frame rearrangements and falls short of the full clone set. An unresolved V gene accounts for under half of the shortfall where checked; the remainder is of unknown origin. The table for this sample lists around 160,000 clones; 88% of them were counted only once. The top ten constitute about 14% of the sample. Specimen: peripheral blood, collected on day 0 of AZD1222 vaccination. The receptors here all came from an adult in good health.

Worth noting for this clone: The identical CDR3 is also encoded by other nucleotide sequences in the sample. This chain links TRBV18 with TRBJ2-7; D unclear. The V end lost 2 bases, the J end lost 1 base, and 6 bases lay between the germline ends. From germline, CDR1 is KGHSH and CDR2 LQKENI. CDR3 length: 13 amino acids. CDR3: CASSPGQSYEQYF. Written as DNA, the CDR3 is TGTGCCAGCTCACCAGGCCAGTCCTACGAGCAGTACTTC.

This chain joins TRBV5-8 and TRBJ2-7; D is undetermined. CDR1 SGHTS and CDR2 YDEGEE come from the germline V gene. The CDR3 is 12 amino acids. The germline V and J ends were trimmed by 3 bases and 8 bases, with 12 bases remaining between them. The CDR3 here is CASSSDVGQQYF. The CDR3 nucleotides read TGTGCCAGCAGCTCCGACGTTGGACAGCAGTACTTC.

The rearrangement joins TRBV6-1 to TRBJ2-7, with a weak D call TRBD1 (6 bases). The germline V and J ends were trimmed by 0 bases and 3 bases, with 15 bases remaining between them. The CDR3 spans 16 residues. CDR1 and CDR2 from the germline V gene are MNHNS and SASEGT. CDR3 sequence: CASSEAFSGTIYEQYF. The CDR3 nucleotides are TGTGCCAGCAGTGAAGCCTTCTCCGGGACAATCTACGAGCAGTACTTC.

The chain recombines TRBV19 with TRBJ1-5; D remains ambiguous. Germline-derived CDR1 and CDR2 are LNHDA and SQIVND (reference sequence). The CDR3 has 15 residues. Trimming removed 7 bases at V and 2 bases at J, with 15 bases between. In DNA form, the CDR3 reads TGTGCCAGTAACCTTAAGGAGGGCGGCAATCAGCCCCAGCATTTT. Protein: CASNLKEGGNQPQHF.

The chain is built from TRBV28 and TRBJ1-2, with D maybe TRBD1 (5 bases). Germline assignment: CDR1 MDHEN and CDR2 SYDVKM. The CDR3 spans 13 residues. Trimming removed 7 bases at V and 8 bases at J, with 17 bases between. CDR3 region: CASIAGGYQGYTF. The CDR3 bases are TGTGCCAGCATCGCGGGGGGGTATCAGGGCTACACCTTC.

A single count supports this clone. The chain links TRBV6-5 to TRBJ1-2; 7 nucleotides line up with TRBD1. The CDR3 spans 15 residues. V lost 6 bases, J lost 4 bases, and 11 bases stayed unmatched. Germline lookup yields CDR1 MNHEY and CDR2 SVGAGI. Here the CDR3 DNA reads TGTGCCAGCAGACCAACCGGGACAGCAGGCTATGGCTACACCTTC. Protein: CASRPTGTAGYGYTF.

This chain's CDR3 is CASSVYEDTEAFF. Written as DNA, the CDR3 is TGTGCCAGCAGCGTATACGAGGACACTGAAGCTTTCTTT. V gene TRBV9 combines with J gene TRBJ1-1; D is uncertain. CDR3 length: 13 amino acids. Trimming removed 1 base at V and 3 bases at J, with 7 bases between. Germline assignment: CDR1 SGDLS and CDR2 YYNGEE.

This rearrangement joins TRBV7-9 to TRBJ1-1; D remains unclear. CDR1 SEHNR and CDR2 FQNEAQ come from the germline V gene (reference sequence). CDR3 length equals 13 residues. V was pared by 5 bases and J by 6 bases, with 13 bases between. As DNA, the CDR3 is TGTGCCAGCAGCCCGTTCGGGCACTCTGAAGCTTTCTTT. This translates into CASSPFGHSEAFF.

This clone was seen a single time. The rearrangement links TRBV6-5 to TRBJ2-1, with TRBD2 matching 8 bases. V lost 3 bases to trimming and J lost 6 bases; unmatched junction nucleotides: 4. The CDR3 contains 14 residues. Germline CDR1 MNHEY, CDR2 SVGAGI. CDR3 sequence reads: CASSYTGGRNEQFF. In DNA form, the CDR3 reads TGTGCCAGCAGTTATACGGGGGGGCGCAATGAGCAGTTCTTC.

V usage is TRBV6-4 and J usage is TRBJ2-1, with 9 bases lining up with TRBD2. From germline, CDR1 is MRHNA and CDR2 SNTAGT. Trimming cost V 6 bases and J 2 bases; bases outside gene matches: 5. This CDR3 spans 15 amino acids. The CDR3 reads CASRPLAGAYNEQFF. The CDR3 DNA follows: TGTGCCAGCAGACCTTTAGCGGGGGCCTACAATGAGCAGTTCTTC.

This clone was seen only a few times. The CDR3 here is CASSQGDAEPYGYTF. CDR3 sequence (DNA): TGTGCCAGCAGCCAGGGGGACGCGGAGCCATATGGCTACACCTTC. The chain joins TRBV7-3 to TRBJ1-2, with TRBD1 identical over 7 bases. This CDR3 contains 15 residues. V gave up 5 bases and J gave up 5 bases; unmatched junction bases: 11. Germline-derived CDR1 and CDR2 are SGHTA and FQGTGA.

In this sample, this clone turned up a few times. The chain recombines TRBV28 with TRBJ1-2, with D possibly matching TRBD1 (6 bases). The V end lost 7 bases, the J end lost 4 bases, and 7 bases lay between the germline ends. This CDR3 region has 11 residues. Per the germline V gene, CDR1 is MDHEN and CDR2 is SYDVKM. CDR3 sequence reads: CASTGVYGYTF. CDR3 DNA sequence: TGTGCCAGCACAGGGGTCTATGGCTACACCTTC.

The rearrangement joins TRBV5-4 to TRBJ2-7, with D perhaps TRBD1 (6 bases). The CDR3 has 14 residues. From germline, CDR1 is SGHNT and CDR2 YYREEE (reference sequence). The germline V and J ends were trimmed by 4 bases and 5 bases, with 16 bases remaining between them. In DNA form, the CDR3 reads TGTGCCAGCAGCCCCCGTGGGGGCGGCCACGAGCAGTACTTC. Protein sequence: CASSPRGGGHEQYF.

The rearrangement links TRBV20-1 to TRBJ2-5; possible D gene TRBD1, 5 bases. This CDR3 has 13 amino acids. Germline V gives CDR1 DFQATT, CDR2 SNEGSKA (reference sequence). V was trimmed by 3 bases and J by 4 bases, leaving 12 bases between them. CDR3 nucleotides: TGCAGTGCTAGTTCAGGGATGGGAGAGACCCAGTACTTC. Its protein product is CSASSGMGETQYF.

The genes are TRBV4-1 and TRBJ1-2; D call uncertain. The germline V gene encodes CDR1 MGHRA and CDR2 YSYEKL. This CDR3 spans 16 amino acids. With 0 bases removed from V and 3 bases from J, the gap between germline ends came to 14 bases. CDR3 loop: CASSQDGGVSDYGYTF. CDR3 bases: TGCGCCAGCAGCCAAGATGGTGGGGTCAGCGACTATGGCTACACCTTC.

The chain carries TRBV4-3 and TRBJ1-6; weak D call: TRBD1 (6 bases). The germline CDR1 and CDR2 sequences are LGHNA and YSLEER. The V end was cut by 0 bases, the J end by 8 bases, with 14 bases between. This CDR3 region has 16 residues. The CDR3 loop is CASSQDRAGEYSPLHF. The DNA of the CDR3 is TGCGCCAGCAGCCAAGATAGAGCAGGGGAGTATTCACCCCTCCACTTT.

The chain carries TRBV5-6 and TRBJ2-3; D may be TRBD2 (6 bases). V dropped 5 bases and J dropped 2 bases, with 18 bases sitting between them. The CDR3 sequence is 16 residues long. The V gene's germline CDR1 is SGHDT and CDR2 YYEEEE. The CDR3 bases are TGTGCCAGCAGACCTCGCCGCGGGGAGTTCACAGATACGCAGTATTTT. It yields the protein CASRPRRGEFTDTQYF. Using reference TRBV5-6 and TRBJ2-3 for the parts outside the CDR3, the full variable domain is DAGVTQSPTHLIKTRGQQVTLRCSPKSGHDTVSWYQQALGQGPQFIFQYYEEEERQRGNFPDRFSGHQFPNYSSELNVNALLLGDSALYLCASRPRRGEFTDTQYFGPGTRLTVL.

The V and J genes are TRBV7-2 and TRBJ2-2; D unresolved. Germline lookup yields CDR1 SGHTA and CDR2 FQGNSA. The CDR3 runs to 13 residues. Trimming took off 3 bases at V and 4 bases at J, with 6 bases between the two ends. Here the CDR3 reads CASSFATTGELFF. In DNA, the CDR3 is TGTGCCAGCAGCTTTGCGACCACCGGGGAGCTGTTTTTT.

The genes are TRBV2 and TRBJ1-2; TRBD1 matches at 12 bases. With 6 bases clipped from V and 9 bases from J, the junction kept 11 bases outside the gene matches. The CDR3 contains 15 residues. Germline V gene lookup returns CDR1 SNHLY and CDR2 FYNNEI. CDR3 region: CASSAPGTGGKSYTF. CDR3 DNA sequence: TGTGCCAGCAGCGCGCCCGGGACAGGGGGCAAGAGCTACACCTTC.

The chain carries TRBV5-4 and TRBJ2-4; 7 nucleotides agree with TRBD1. The CDR3 has 14 amino acids. Looked up from germline, CDR1 is SGHNT and CDR2 is YYREEE (reference sequence). The V gene end was trimmed by 2 bases and the J gene end by 1 base; junction bases not matched to a gene: 0. For the CDR3, the DNA is TGTGCCAGCAGCTTACAGGGGGCCAAAAACATTCAGTACTTC. This codes for CASSLQGAKNIQYF.

The CDR3 DNA reads TGTGCCAGCAGTCCCCAACGGACAGGGCCCTACGAGCAGTACTTC. Residues: CASSPQRTGPYEQYF. This chain uses TRBV28 with TRBJ2-7; 8 nucleotides agree with TRBD1. Germline V gene lookup returns CDR1 MDHEN and CDR2 SYDVKM. The J segment lost 2 bases and the V segment lost 5 bases, leaving 8 bases of the junction unmatched. The CDR3 has 15 amino acids.

The chain carries TRBV18 and TRBJ2-3; D gene uncertain. From germline, CDR1 is KGHSH and CDR2 LQKENI. This CDR3 has 13 amino acids. Trimming cost V 4 bases and J 2 bases, with 7 bases left between them. In DNA, the CDR3 is TGTGCCAGCTCACTCTCTTTCACAGATACGCAGTATTTT. It codes for CASSLSFTDTQYF.

The V and J genes are TRBV6-5 and TRBJ1-2, with D unclear. V lost 4 bases and J 3 bases, leaving 15 bases between the germline ends. The CDR3 totals 15 residues. Germline assignment: CDR1 MNHEY and CDR2 SVGAGI. CDR3 sequence reads: CASSSRTRRDYGYTF. CDR3 nucleotides: TGTGCCAGCAGTTCGAGGACCAGGAGAGACTATGGCTACACCTTC.

The chain is built from TRBV12-3 or TRBV12-4 and TRBJ2-3; tentative D call: TRBD2 (6 bases). The CDR3 is made up of 13 amino acids. V lost 8 bases, J lost 4 bases, and 13 bases lay in between. CDR3 residues: CASGKSGPDTQYF. The DNA for the CDR3 is TGTGCCAGCGGAAAGAGCGGGCCAGATACGCAGTATTTT.

The genes are TRBV6-2 or TRBV6-3 and TRBJ2-7; 9 nucleotides agree with TRBD1. CDR3 length: 15 amino acids. The V segment lost 4 bases and the J segment 4 bases; nucleotides outside the gene matches: 8. Germline V CDR1 and CDR2: MNHEY, SVGEGT. This chain's CDR3 is CASSSSGTGQYEQYF. In DNA form, the CDR3 reads TGTGCCAGCAGTTCCTCGGGGACAGGGCAGTACGAGCAGTACTTC.

The chain couples TRBV4-2 to TRBJ1-4; D remains ambiguous. Germline V gives CDR1 LGHNA, CDR2 YNFKEQ. V was pared by 0 bases and J by 0 bases, with 5 bases between. The CDR3 runs to 15 residues. CDR3 amino acids: CASSQEVATNEKLFF. CDR3 coding DNA: TGTGCCAGCAGCCAAGAAGTTGCAACTAATGAAAAACTGTTTTTT.

The J gene is TRBJ2-4, the V gene TRBV6-2 or TRBV6-3; 11 nucleotides align to TRBD1. Germline CDR1 and CDR2: MNHEY and SVGEGT. Germline trimming cut 5 bases from V and 2 bases from J; bases unmatched to any gene: 8. The CDR3 has 17 amino acids. The CDR3 nucleotides read TGTGCCAGCAGTCGCACTCGGACAGGGGGCCCCAAAAACATTCAGTACTTC. Amino acid sequence: CASSRTRTGGPKNIQYF.

The chain couples TRBV18 to TRBJ1-5; D is uncertain. Trimming stripped 4 bases from V and 2 bases from J, with 15 bases between. CDR3 size: 16 residues. In germline, CDR1 is KGHSH, CDR2 LQKENI. The CDR3 here is CASSQFTSVGNQPQHF. CDR3 sequence (DNA): TGTGCCAGCTCACAATTCACATCGGTCGGCAATCAGCCCCAGCATTTT.